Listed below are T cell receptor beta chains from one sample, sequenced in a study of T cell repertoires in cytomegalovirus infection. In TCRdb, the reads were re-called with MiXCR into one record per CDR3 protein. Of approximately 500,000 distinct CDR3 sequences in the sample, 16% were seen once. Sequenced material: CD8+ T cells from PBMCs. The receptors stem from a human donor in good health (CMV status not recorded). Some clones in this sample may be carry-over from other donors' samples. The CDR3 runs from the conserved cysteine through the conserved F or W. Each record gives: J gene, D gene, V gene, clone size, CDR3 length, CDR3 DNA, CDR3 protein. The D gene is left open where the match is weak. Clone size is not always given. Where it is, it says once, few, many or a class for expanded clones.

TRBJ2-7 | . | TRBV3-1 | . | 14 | TGTGCCAGCACACAGAAGTCCCGAGCGTGGGAGCAGTACTTC | CASTQKSRAWEQYF
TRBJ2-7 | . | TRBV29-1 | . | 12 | TGCAGCGTTGTGGCAGGCTCCTACGAGCAGTACTTC | CSVVAGSYEQYF
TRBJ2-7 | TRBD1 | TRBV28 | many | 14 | TGTGCCAGCAGTTTATCGGACAGGGGTTACGAGCAGTACTTC | CASSLSDRGYEQYF
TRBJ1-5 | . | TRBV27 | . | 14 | TGTGCCAGCAGTTGGGGGGGGGCAGGGCAGCCCCAGCATTTT | CASSWGGAGQPQHF
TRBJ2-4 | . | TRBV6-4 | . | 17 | TGTGCCAGCAGTGACTGCTGGGGGGTTATCGCCAAAAACATTCAGTACTTC | CASSDCWGVIAKNIQYF
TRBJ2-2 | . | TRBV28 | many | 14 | TGTGCCAGCAGTTTTGGTTCGAAGGCCGGGGAGCTGTTTTTT | CASSFGSKAGELFF
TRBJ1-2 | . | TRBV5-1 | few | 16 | TGCGCCAGCAGCTTGGACCTCAGTTGGTCTAACTATGGCTACACCTTC | CASSLDLSWSNYGYTF
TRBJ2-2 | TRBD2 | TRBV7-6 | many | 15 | TGTGCCAGCAGCCCCTTAGCGGGGCAGACCGGGGAGCTGTTTTTT | CASSPLAGQTGELFF
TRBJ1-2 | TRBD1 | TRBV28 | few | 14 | TGTGCCAGCAGTCCCGGGGAGGGGGCCTATGGCTACACCTTC | CASSPGEGAYGYTF
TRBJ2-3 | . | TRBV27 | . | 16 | TGTGCCAGCAGTTTATCGCGGCTCTACAAACGAGATACGCAGTATTTT | CASSLSRLYKRDTQYF
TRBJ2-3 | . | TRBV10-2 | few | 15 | TGCGCCAGCAGTGATGGAAGCTATCCCACAGATACGCAGTATTTT | CASSDGSYPTDTQYF
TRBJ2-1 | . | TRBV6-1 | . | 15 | TGTGCCAGCAGTGAATTCGGGGGTAGTAACAATGAGCAGTTCTTC | CASSEFGGSNNEQFF
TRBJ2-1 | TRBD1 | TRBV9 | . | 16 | TGTGCCAGCAGCGTAGTCGGACAGGGGGCAAGGAATGAGCAGTTCTTC | CASSVVGQGARNEQFF
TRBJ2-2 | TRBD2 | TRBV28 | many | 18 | TGTGCCAGCAGTCCACAACTAGCGGGAGGGACGAACACCGGGGAGCTGTTTTTT | CASSPQLAGGTNTGELFF
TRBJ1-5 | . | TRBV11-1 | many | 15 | TGTGCCAGCAGTCAAAAAGGACGGGAAGATCAGCCCCAGCATTTT | CASSQKGREDQPQHF
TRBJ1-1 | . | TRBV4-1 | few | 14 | TGCGCCAGCAGCCAAGAAGGGGTAGGCACTGAAGCTTTCTTT | CASSQEGVGTEAFF
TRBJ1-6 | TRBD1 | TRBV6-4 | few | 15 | TGTGCCAGCAGTGAGGAGGACAGGCCGAATTCACCCCTCCACTTT | CASSEEDRPNSPLHF
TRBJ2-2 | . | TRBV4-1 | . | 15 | TGCGCCAGCACCCAAGAAAGGGTTAACACCGGGGAGCTGTTTTTT | CASTQERVNTGELFF
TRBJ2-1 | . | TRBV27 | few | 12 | TGTGCCAGCAGTGTAGGCTTCAATGAGCAGTTCTTC | CASSVGFNEQFF
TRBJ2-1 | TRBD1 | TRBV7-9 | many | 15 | TGTGCCAGCAGCCCCGCGGACAGGGTTTACAATGAGCAGTTCTTC | CASSPADRVYNEQFF
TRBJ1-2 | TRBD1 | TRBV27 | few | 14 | TGTGCCAGCAGTTATGGGGGACAGGGTCATGGCTACACCTTC | CASSYGGQGHGYTF
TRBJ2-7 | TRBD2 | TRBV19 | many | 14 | TGTGCCAGTAGTATAGCGGGAGGTTACCACGAGCAGTACTTC | CASSIAGGYHEQYF
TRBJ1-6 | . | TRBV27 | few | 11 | TGTGCCAGCAGATCGGGGGAATCCCTCCACTTT | CASRSGESLHF
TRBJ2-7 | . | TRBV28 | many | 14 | TGTGCCAGCAGTCCCACCGCGGGACATCCCGGTGGGGACTTC | CASSPTAGHPGGDF
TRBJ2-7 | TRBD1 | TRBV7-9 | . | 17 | TGTGCCAACAGCTTAGCGCTTACAGGGGTCCTCACCTACGAGCAGTACTTC | CANSLALTGVLTYEQYF
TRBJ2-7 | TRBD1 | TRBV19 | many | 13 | TGTGCCAGTGCGAACAGGGGATCCTACGAGCAGTACTTC | CASANRGSYEQYF
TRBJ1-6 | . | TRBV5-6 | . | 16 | TGTGCCAGCAGCTTGGCCTTACGGGGGAATAATTCACCCCTCCACTTT | CASSLALRGNNSPLHF
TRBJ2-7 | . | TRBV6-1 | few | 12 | TGTGCCAGCACCTTCCTGGGGGTCGAGCAGTACTTC | CASTFLGVEQYF
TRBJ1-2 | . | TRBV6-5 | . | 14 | TGTGCCAGCAGTTACGGGGGGGGGTGGTATGGCTACACCTTC | CASSYGGGWYGYTF
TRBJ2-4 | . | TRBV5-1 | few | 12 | TGCGCCAGCAGCTTGGAGGCGGACATTCAGTACTTC | CASSLEADIQYF
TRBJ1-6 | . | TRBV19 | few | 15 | TGTGCCAGTAGTGCCTCCGGGTCCAACGCGGCACCCCTCCACTTT | CASSASGSNAAPLHF
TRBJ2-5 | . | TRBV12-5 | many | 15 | TGTGCTAGCCCCCCCCGACTGGTGGGAAAAGAGACCCAGTACTTC | CASPPRLVGKETQYF
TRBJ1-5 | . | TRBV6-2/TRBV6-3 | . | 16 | TGTGCCAGCAGTCTAAGACAGGTATCTAGCAATCAGCCCCAGCATTTT | CASSLRQVSSNQPQHF
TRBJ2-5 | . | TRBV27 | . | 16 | TGTGCCAGCAGTTTATCCCCCCTTAGCAGGGAAGAGACCCAGTACTTC | CASSLSPLSREETQYF
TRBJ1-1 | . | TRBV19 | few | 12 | TGTGCCAGTAGTATGAAGAGGACTGAAGCTTTCTTT | CASSMKRTEAFF
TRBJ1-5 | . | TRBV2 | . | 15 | TGTGCCAGCAGTGAAGGACGGTTGGGCAATCAGCCCCAGCATTTT | CASSEGRLGNQPQHF
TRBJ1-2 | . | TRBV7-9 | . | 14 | TGTGCCAGCAGCTTTCTCGACAAGGACTATGGCTACACCTTC | CASSFLDKDYGYTF
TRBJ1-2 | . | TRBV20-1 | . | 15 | TGCAGTGCTAGAGATCGAGGGGAGTCGGGGTATGGCTACACCTTC | CSARDRGESGYGYTF
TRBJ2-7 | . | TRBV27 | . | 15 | TGTGCCAGCAGTTTATCCGGGTTTGGGGCCTACGAGCAGTACTTC | CASSLSGFGAYEQYF
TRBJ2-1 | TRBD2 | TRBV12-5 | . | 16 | TGTGCTAGTGTTTTCGCCCGGACTAGCGGGTACAATGAGCAGTTCTTC | CASVFARTSGYNEQFF
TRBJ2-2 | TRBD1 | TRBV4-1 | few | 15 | TGCGCCAGCAGCCCCTTCACAGGGGTGGCCGGGGAGCTGTTTTTT | CASSPFTGVAGELFF
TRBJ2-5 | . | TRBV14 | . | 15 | TGTGCCAGAAGCCCCGGGACTCTCAAGAGAGAGACCACGTACTTC | CARSPGTLKRETTYF
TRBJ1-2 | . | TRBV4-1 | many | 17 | TGCGCCAGCAGCCAAGATTGGGCAGGGCCACTATTCTATGGCTACACCTTC | CASSQDWAGPLFYGYTF
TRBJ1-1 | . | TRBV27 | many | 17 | TGTGCCAGCAGTTTATCGGCCCTCGATTTGGGGAACACTGAAGCTTTCTTT | CASSLSALDLGNTEAFF
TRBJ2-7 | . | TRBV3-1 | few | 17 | TGTGCCAGCAGCCAATTCCGCCAGGGTCTTAGATCCTACGAGCAGTACTTC | CASSQFRQGLRSYEQYF
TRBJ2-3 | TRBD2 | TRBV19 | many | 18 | TGTGCCAGTGCCCTGGGGACTAGCGGGAGATCGTTCGCAGATACGCAGTATTTT | CASALGTSGRSFADTQYF
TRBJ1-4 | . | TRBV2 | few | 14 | TGTGCCAGCAGTGAAAGGTCCCTTGGCGAAAAACTGTTTTTT | CASSERSLGEKLFF
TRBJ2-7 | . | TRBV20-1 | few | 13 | TGCAGTGCTCCCCGGAGCAGCGACTACGAGCAGTACTTC | CSAPRSSDYEQYF
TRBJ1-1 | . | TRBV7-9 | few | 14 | TGTGCCAGCAGCTTTGAAGGGAGAGCGACTGAAGCTTTCTTT | CASSFEGRATEAFF
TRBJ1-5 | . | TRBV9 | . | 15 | TGTGCCAGCAGCGTCCACGGAAGCCCCAATCAGCCCCAGCATTTT | CASSVHGSPNQPQHF
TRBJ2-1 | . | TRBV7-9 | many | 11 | TGTGCCAGCAGCTTTGGGGATGAGCAGTTCTTC | CASSFGDEQFF
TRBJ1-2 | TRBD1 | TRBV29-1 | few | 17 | TGCAGCGTGGGGGACAGGGGGCCGGACTTACCTAACTATGGCTACACCTTC | CSVGDRGPDLPNYGYTF
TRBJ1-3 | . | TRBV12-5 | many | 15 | TGTGCTAGTGGTCAAATTGGGGGGGCCGGAAACACCATATATTTT | CASGQIGGAGNTIYF
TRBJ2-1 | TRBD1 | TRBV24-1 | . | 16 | TGTGCCACCAGTGATCGACCGGACAGGAAGCGAAATGAGCAGTTCTTC | CATSDRPDRKRNEQFF